The 13 T cell receptor beta chains reported below all come from one sample, sequenced in a study of T cell responses to AZD1222 COVID-19 vaccine (dated by TCRdb to 2020 to 2023). Libraries were constructed by the immunoSEQ multiplex PCR assay. This is the immuneACCESS table as TCRdb keeps it, with only in-frame sequences that have V and J called. A part of the clones is gone; compared with another copy, unresolved V genes explain less than half, and the rest is unexplained. The table for this sample lists about 99,000 clones; roughly nine tenths of them were counted only once. Approximately 12% of the sample goes to the ten largest clones. The time point label, read with the paper, signifies: baseline before first vaccination. Here the sequenced sample was peripheral blood, taken on day 0 of AZD1222 vaccination. These receptors originate from an adult in good health.

The rearrangement joins TRBV10-2 to TRBJ1-1, with D unresolved. The CDR3 spans 13 residues. From germline, CDR1 is WSHSY and CDR2 SAAADI. V lost 0 bases, J lost 0 bases, and 2 bases lay in between. The CDR3, as DNA: TGCGCCAGCAGTGAGTCGGTGAACACTGAAGCTTTCTTT. This codes for CASSESVNTEAFF.

The chain is built from TRBV6-6 and TRBJ2-7; TRBD1 is a possible D gene (5 bases). CDR1 MNHNY and CDR2 SVGAGI come from the germline V gene (reference sequence). There are 13 residues in the CDR3. V lost 5 bases to trimming and J lost 2 bases, with 10 bases between them. The CDR3 protein is CASSLDTAYEQYF. In DNA, the CDR3 is TGTGCCAGCAGTCTGGACACCGCCTACGAGCAGTACTTC.

This chain uses TRBV9 with TRBJ2-7, with 12 bases aligning to TRBD2. Germline V gene lookup returns CDR1 SGDLS and CDR2 YYNGEE. The CDR3 contains 16 residues. V gave up 4 bases and J gave up 2 bases; unmatched junction bases: 7. CDR3 nucleotides: TGTGCCAGCAGCACCCAGTCTAGCGGGGGGGCCTACGAGCAGTACTTC. It specifies CASSTQSSGGAYEQYF. Full variable domain (remainder filled in from reference TRBV9 and TRBJ2-7): DSGVTQTPKHLITATGQRVTLRCSPRSGDLSVYWYQQSLDQGLQFLIQYYNGEERAKGNILERFSAQQFPDLHSELNLSSLELGDSALYFCASSTQSSGGAYEQYFGPGTRLTVT.

The rearrangement joins TRBV7-3 to TRBJ2-3; 9 nucleotides match TRBD1. From germline, CDR1 is SGHTA and CDR2 FQGTGA. J was trimmed by 6 bases and V by 5 bases; bases with no gene match: 12. This CDR3 is 16 amino acids long. CDR3 nucleotides: TGTGCCAGCAGCCTTGGGCGGGACAGGGAAAAGGATACGCAGTATTTT. This translates into CASSLGRDREKDTQYF.

The genes are TRBV5-4 and TRBJ2-1; tentatively, D is TRBD1 (5 bases). Trimming pared 4 bases from V and 0 bases from J, leaving 11 bases between. The CDR3 length is 15 residues. Germline V gene lookup returns CDR1 SGHNT and CDR2 YYREEE (reference sequence). The CDR3 DNA sequence: TGTGCCAGCAGCCCGGATCAGGGCTCCTACAATGAGCAGTTCTTC. The encoded protein is CASSPDQGSYNEQFF.

CDR3 protein: CASSRRQDTDTQYF. DNA of the CDR3: TGTGCCAGCAGCAGGAGGCAGGACACAGATACGCAGTATTTT. This chain links TRBV7-2 with TRBJ2-3; D might be TRBD2 (5 bases). Trimming stripped 5 bases from V and 2 bases from J, with 11 bases between. The CDR3 is 14 amino acids. The V gene's germline CDR1 is SGHTA and CDR2 FQGNSA.

This clone has more than one count but fewer than ten. The chain has TRBV2 and TRBJ1-1; 11 bases line up with TRBD1. This CDR3 contains 13 residues. CDR1 is SNHLY, CDR2 FYNNEI, per germline. The V and J ends lost 6 bases and 11 bases, in that order; junction bases with no gene match: 8. CDR3 region: CASRGTGGLRAFF. The CDR3 DNA follows: TGTGCCAGCAGGGGGACAGGGGGACTGCGCGCTTTCTTT.

The CDR3 region is CATSDWTGGEQYF. The CDR3 nucleotides are TGTGCCACCAGTGACTGGACGGGTGGAGAGCAGTACTTC. J is TRBJ2-7 and V is TRBV24-1, with D hard to call. Trimming stripped 4 bases from V and 7 bases from J, with 13 bases between. Per the germline V gene, CDR1 is KGHDR and CDR2 is SFDVKD. The CDR3 extends over 13 amino acids.

V gene TRBV7-2 combines with J gene TRBJ2-7; a possible D gene is TRBD2 (6 bases). This CDR3 comprises 15 residues. The germline V gene has CDR1 SGHTA and CDR2 FQGNSA. V dropped 4 bases and J dropped 6 bases, with 19 bases sitting between them. The DNA of the CDR3 is TGTGCCAGCAGCTCGAAGGACTATCGGGTCGGCGAGCAGTACTTC. Amino acid sequence: CASSSKDYRVGEQYF.

The chain is built from TRBV5-1 and TRBJ1-6; D unclear. With 4 bases removed from V and 0 bases from J, the gap between germline ends came to 14 bases. This CDR3 contains 17 residues. Looked up from germline, CDR1 is SGHRS and CDR2 is YFSETQ. The CDR3 region is CASSPSSSSSYNSPLHF. CDR3 in DNA: TGCGCCAGCAGCCCTTCATCCTCGAGCTCCTATAATTCACCCCTCCACTTT.

This clone appeared once. V and J are TRBV5-6 and TRBJ1-1; 7 bases line up with TRBD1. CDR3 length equals 14 residues. Germline trimming cut 4 bases from V and 1 base from J; bases unmatched to any gene: 4. Looked up from germline, CDR1 is SGHDT and CDR2 is YYEEEE. This CDR3 reads CASSPDRRNTEAFF. The DNA for the CDR3 is TGTGCCAGCAGCCCGGACAGGCGGAACACTGAAGCTTTCTTT.

The chain recombines TRBV29-1 with TRBJ1-5; 7 bases agree with TRBD1. The CDR3 sequence is 16 residues long. Germline lookup yields CDR1 SQVTM and CDR2 ANQGSEA. Trimming at V came to 6 bases and at J to 2 bases, leaving 13 bases not matched to a gene. CDR3 residues: CSVQQGPLGGNQPQHF. The DNA of the CDR3 is TGCAGCGTCCAACAGGGGCCCCTTGGTGGCAATCAGCCCCAGCATTTT.

The chain combines TRBV19 with TRBJ1-3; TRBD1 matches at 7 bases. CDR1 is LNHDA, CDR2 SQIVND, per germline (reference sequence). Trimming took 7 bases from V and 4 from J; bases not matched to a gene: 13. This CDR3 contains 16 residues. The CDR3 DNA reads TGTGCCAGTACCCTCACCGACAGGGTTTACGGAAACACCATATATTTT. This codes for CASTLTDRVYGNTIYF.